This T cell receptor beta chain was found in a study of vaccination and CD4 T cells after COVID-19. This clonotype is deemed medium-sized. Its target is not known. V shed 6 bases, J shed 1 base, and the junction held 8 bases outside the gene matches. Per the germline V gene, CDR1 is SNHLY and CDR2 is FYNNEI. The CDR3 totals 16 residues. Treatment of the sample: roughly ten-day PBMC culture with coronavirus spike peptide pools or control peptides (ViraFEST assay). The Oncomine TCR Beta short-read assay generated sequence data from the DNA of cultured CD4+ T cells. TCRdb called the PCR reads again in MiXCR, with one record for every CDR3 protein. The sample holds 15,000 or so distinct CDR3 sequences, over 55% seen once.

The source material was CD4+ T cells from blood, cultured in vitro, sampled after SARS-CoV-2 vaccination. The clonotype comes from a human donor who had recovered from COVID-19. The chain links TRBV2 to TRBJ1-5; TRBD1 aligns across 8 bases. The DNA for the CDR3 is TGTGCCAGCAGCGCTCAGGGGGCGAGAAGCAATCAGCCCCAGCATTTT. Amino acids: CASSAQGARSNQPQHF.